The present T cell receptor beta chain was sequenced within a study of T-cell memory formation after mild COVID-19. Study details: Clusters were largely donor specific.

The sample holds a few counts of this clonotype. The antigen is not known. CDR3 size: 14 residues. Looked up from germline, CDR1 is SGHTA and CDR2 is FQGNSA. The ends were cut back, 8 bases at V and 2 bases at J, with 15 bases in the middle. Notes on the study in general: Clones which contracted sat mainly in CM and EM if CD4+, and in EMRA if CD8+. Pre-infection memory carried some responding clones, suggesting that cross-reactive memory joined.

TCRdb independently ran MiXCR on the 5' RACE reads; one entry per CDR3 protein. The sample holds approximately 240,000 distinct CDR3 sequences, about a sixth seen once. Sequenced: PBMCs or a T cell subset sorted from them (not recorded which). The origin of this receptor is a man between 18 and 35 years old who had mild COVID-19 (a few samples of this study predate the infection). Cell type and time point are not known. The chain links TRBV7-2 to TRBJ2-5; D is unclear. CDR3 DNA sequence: TGTGCCAGCGATCCTACTAACGGGCAAGAGACCCAGTACTTC. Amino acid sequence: CASDPTNGQETQYF.